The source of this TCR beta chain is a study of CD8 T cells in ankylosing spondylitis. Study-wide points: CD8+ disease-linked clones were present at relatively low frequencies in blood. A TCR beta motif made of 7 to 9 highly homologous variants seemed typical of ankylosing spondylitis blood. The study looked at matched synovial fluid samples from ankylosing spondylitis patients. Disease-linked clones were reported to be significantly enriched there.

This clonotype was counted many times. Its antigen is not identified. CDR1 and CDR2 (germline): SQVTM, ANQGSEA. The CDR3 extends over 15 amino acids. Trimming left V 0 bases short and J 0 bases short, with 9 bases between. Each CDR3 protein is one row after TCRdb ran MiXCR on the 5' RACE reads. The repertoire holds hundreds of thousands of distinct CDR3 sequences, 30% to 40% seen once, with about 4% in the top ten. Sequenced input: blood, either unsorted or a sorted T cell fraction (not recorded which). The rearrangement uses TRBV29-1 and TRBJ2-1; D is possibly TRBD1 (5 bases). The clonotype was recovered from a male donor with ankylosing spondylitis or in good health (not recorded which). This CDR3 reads CSVEEAGNSYNEQFF. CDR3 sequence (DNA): TGCAGCGTTGAAGAGGCAGGGAACTCCTACAATGAGCAGTTCTTC.